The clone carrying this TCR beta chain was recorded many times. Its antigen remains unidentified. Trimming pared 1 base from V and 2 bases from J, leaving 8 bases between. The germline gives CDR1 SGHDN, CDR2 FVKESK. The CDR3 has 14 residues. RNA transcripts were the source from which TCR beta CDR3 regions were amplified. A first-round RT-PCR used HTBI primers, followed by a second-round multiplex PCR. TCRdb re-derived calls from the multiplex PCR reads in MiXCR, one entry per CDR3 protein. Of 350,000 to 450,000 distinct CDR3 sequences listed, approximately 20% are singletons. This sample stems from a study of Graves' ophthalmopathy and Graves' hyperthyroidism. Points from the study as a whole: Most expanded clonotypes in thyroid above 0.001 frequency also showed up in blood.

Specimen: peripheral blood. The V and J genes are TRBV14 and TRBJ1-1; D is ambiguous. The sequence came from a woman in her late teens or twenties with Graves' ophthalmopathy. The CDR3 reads CASSQGWLNTEAFF. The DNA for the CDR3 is TGTGCCAGCAGCCAAGGTTGGCTAAACACTGAAGCTTTCTTT.